A selection of T cell receptor beta chains follows, all from one sample in a study of cytomegalovirus exposure and HLA in healthy donors. The method was immunoSEQ multiplex PCR; TCRdb's version includes in-frame clones alone and lacks a portion of them. There are a few hundred thousand clones in the sample; approximately 90% occur only once, and around 0.8% lies in the top ten. The source material was PBMCs. These receptors all stem from a woman aged 18-29 years in good health and CMV-seronegative. Each CDR3 is given with its conserved first and last residue. Fields, in order: clone size, V gene, D gene, J gene, CDR3 length, CDR3 DNA, CDR3 protein. D genes are given only for firm matches. Not every row has a clone size; where given, it reads once, few, many or a size class.

-	TRBV11-3	TRBD2	TRBJ2-7	15	TGTGCCAGCAGCTTGGGGGGAGGGCTCTCCTACGAGCAGTACTTC	CASSLGGGLSYEQYF
-	TRBV9	TRBD1	TRBJ2-7	15	TGTGCCAGCAGCGTAGGTGGGACAGGGGGCTACGAGCAGTACTTC	CASSVGGTGGYEQYF
-	TRBV7-9	-	TRBJ2-4	17	TGTGCCAGCAGCTTAGCTTCTTCTCTCAGGGGAGAAAACATTCAGTACTTC	CASSLASSLRGENIQYF
-	TRBV5-1	TRBD1	TRBJ1-4	15	TGCGCCAGCAGCCCGGGGACAGCAACTAATGAAAAACTGTTTTTT	CASSPGTATNEKLFF
few	TRBV2	-	TRBJ1-4	10	TGTGCCAGCAGCAGGGGTGAACTGTTTTTT	CASSRGELFF
-	TRBV4-1	-	TRBJ2-7	16	TGCGCCAGCAGCCGAATCCCCCTGGGCCCCGGCTACGAGCAGTACTTC	CASSRIPLGPGYEQYF
-	TRBV21-1	-	TRBJ1-1	14	TGTGCCAGCAGCAAGGTAGGAGCGAACACTGAAGCTTTCTTT	CASSKVGANTEAFF
-	TRBV18	-	TRBJ2-5	13	TGTGCCAGCTCACCCGGAACTAAAGAGACCCAGTACTTC	CASSPGTKETQYF
once	TRBV7-2	TRBD2	TRBJ2-1	15	TGTGCCAGCAGCCCAAGCGGGGGGAATTACAATGAGCAGTTCTTC	CASSPSGGNYNEQFF
-	TRBV7-2	TRBD1	TRBJ1-3	14	TGTGCCAGCAGCCAGGGGGTTTCTGGAAACACCATATATTTT	CASSQGVSGNTIYF
-	TRBV2	TRBD1	TRBJ2-7	14	TGTGCCAGCAGGGGACAGGCGGGGTTTTACGAGCAGTACTTC	CASRGQAGFYEQYF
few	TRBV7-9	-	TRBJ1-4	14	TGTGCCAGCACCAGGGGTATACAAGGTGAAAAACTGTTTTTT	CASTRGIQGEKLFF
-	TRBV11-2	-	TRBJ1-2	13	TGTGCCACCGCGGGGGACGGCAACTATGGCTACACCTTC	CATAGDGNYGYTF
-	TRBV5-4	-	TRBJ1-2	15	TGTGCCAGCAGCGAGCCGACAGCAGCTAACTATGGCTACACCTTC	CASSEPTAANYGYTF
-	TRBV6-5	TRBD2	TRBJ2-7	15	TGTGCCAGCAGTTACTCCGCGGCGGGAGCCTACGAGCAGTACTTC	CASSYSAAGAYEQYF
-	TRBV12-5	TRBD2	TRBJ2-1	18	TGTGCTAGTGGTTTGGCCATCAGGCGGGAGGGACCCTACAATGAGCAGTTCTTC	CASGLAIRREGPYNEQFF
once	TRBV28	-	TRBJ1-5	14	TGTGCCAGCAGTCCGGGGACACACGATCAGCCCCAGCATTTT	CASSPGTHDQPQHF
once	TRBV18	-	TRBJ2-1	13	TGTGCCAGCTCAGCGACGAGGGATGATGAGCAGTTCTTC	CASSATRDDEQFF
-	TRBV19	-	TRBJ1-3	16	TGTGCCAGTAGAAAAGGGGCCACCGGCTCTGGAAACACCATATATTTT	CASRKGATGSGNTIYF
once	TRBV2	TRBD1	TRBJ2-7	13	TGTGCCAGCACAGAGGGACAGGACTACGAGCAGTACTTC	CASTEGQDYEQYF
-	TRBV30	TRBD1	TRBJ2-2	15	TGTGCCTGGAGTGAGGGGACAGTTAACACCGGGGAGCTGTTTTTT	CAWSEGTVNTGELFF
once	TRBV27	TRBD2	TRBJ2-7	15	TGTGCCAGCAGCCTCTCTTTAGCGGGAGGCGGGGAGCAGTACTTC	CASSLSLAGGGEQYF
-	TRBV10-3	-	TRBJ1-1	11	TGTGCCAGTCTACAAGGGGGTGAAGCTTTCTTT	CASLQGGEAFF
-	TRBV9	-	TRBJ2-5	16	TGTGCCAGCAGCGTAAACCCCCTGGGCGCGCAAGAGACCCAGTACTTC	CASSVNPLGAQETQYF
-	TRBV25-1	TRBD1	TRBJ2-5	13	TGTGCCAGCCGTCAGGGGGCCGAAGAGACCCAGTACTTC	CASRQGAEETQYF
-	TRBV7-9	-	TRBJ2-5	15	TGTGCCAGCAGCTTAGCGCTGGAGAACCAAGAGACCCAGTACTTC	CASSLALENQETQYF
-	TRBV6-1	TRBD2	TRBJ2-1	14	TGTGCCAGCAGTGCCAGACTAGCGGGGGAAGAGCAGTTCTTC	CASSARLAGEEQFF
-	TRBV28	-	TRBJ2-1	18	TGTGCCAGCAGTTTTCAAGGGGCTGGACAGAGCTCCTACAATGAGCAGTTCTTC	CASSFQGAGQSSYNEQFF
-	TRBV5-4	TRBD1	TRBJ1-1	12	TGTGCCACCTTTTCAGGGGGAACTGAAGCTTTCTTT	CATFSGGTEAFF